This record looks at one T cell receptor beta chain sequence and its context. TCRdb keeps only in-frame clones here, not all; method: immunoSEQ multiplex PCR. The sample contains roughly 120,000 clones, 80% to 95% of which appear only once. The record originates from a study of T cell changes during pregnancy in multiple sclerosis. The TCR originated in a female donor with multiple sclerosis, enrolled in a pregnancy study. Sequences were derived from peripheral blood, sampled in the third trimester of pregnancy.

The CDR3 DNA reads TGTGCCAGCAGCCAAGAGTCACTCATCTCTGGAAACACCATATATTTT. This translates into CASSQESLISGNTIYF. The chain is built from TRBV14 and TRBJ1-3; D gene unclear. This CDR3 is 16 amino acids long. Germline values: CDR1 SGHDN, CDR2 FVKESK. Between the trimmed V and J ends, which lost 0 bases and 0 bases, there was a span of 9 bases.